Sequencing of this TCR beta chain was carried out in a study of blood T cells in healthy people across ages. This clonotype showed up just once. This CDR3 comprises 15 residues. V was clipped by 3 bases and J by 4 bases, with 15 bases between them. The germline V gene encodes CDR1 SGHTA and CDR2 FQGNSA. Every participating donor contributed 8.5 to 10 milliliters of peripheral blood through a draw. The second PCR ran about 6 to 11 cycles with a sample-barcoded 5' primer and J-beta primers. TCRdb re-derived calls from the 5' RACE reads in MiXCR, one entry per CDR3 protein. This table has about 640,000 distinct CDR3 sequences, around 54% appearing once.

The source material was blood. V is TRBV7-2 and J is TRBJ1-1; D is ambiguous. This sequence originates from a man in his 60s in good health. The DNA for the CDR3 is TGTGCCAGCAGCTTGAGTCACCGGAGGATCACTGAAGCTTTCTTT. Translating gives CASSLSHRRITEAFF.